These 16 T cell receptor beta chains originate from one sample sequenced in a study of PD-1 blockade in classical Hodgkin lymphoma. Libraries were prepared by immunoSEQ multiplex PCR; TCRdb keeps only in-frame clonotypes and omits some of them. The profile shows about 36,000 clones, roughly 89% of them singletons. The time point denotes: newly diagnosed, previously untreated cHL patient sample. Negative selection with magnetic separation was used to purify CD4+ T cells from thawed PBMCs. What was sequenced was CD4+ T cells from blood. These TCRs come from a human donor with classical Hodgkin lymphoma.

This clone was picked up a small number of times. The rearrangement links TRBV5-1 to TRBJ1-2; no reliable D call. This CDR3 contains 14 residues. Trimming stripped 4 bases from V and 0 bases from J, with 10 bases between. The V gene's germline CDR1 is SGHRS and CDR2 YFSETQ. The CDR3 sequence is CASSPQSANYGYTF. In DNA, the CDR3 is TGCGCCAGCAGCCCGCAGTCAGCTAACTATGGCTACACCTTC. Together with reference TRBV5-1 and TRBJ1-2, the CDR3 gives the full variable domain: KAGVTQTPRYLIKTRGQQVTLSCSPISGHRSVSWYQQTPGQGLQFLFEYFSETQRNKGNFPGRFSGRQFSNSRSEMNVSTLELGDSALYLCASSPQSANYGYTFGSGTRLTVV.

In this sample, this clone turned up a few times. The chain links TRBV5-6 to TRBJ1-1; D is ambiguous. Germline V CDR1 and CDR2: SGHDT, YYEEEE. The CDR3 runs to 13 residues. V dropped 9 bases and J dropped 0 bases, with 12 bases sitting between them. CDR3 protein: CATRPRVNTEAFF. Written as DNA, the CDR3 is TGTGCCACCCGGCCGAGGGTGAACACTGAAGCTTTCTTT.

This chain uses TRBV11-2 with TRBJ2-5; D remains unclear. CDR1 SGHAT and CDR2 FQNNGV come from the germline V gene. Trimming stripped 0 bases from V and 7 bases from J, with 12 bases between. The CDR3 covers 14 residues. The CDR3 loop reads CASSLDHTIGTQYF. In nucleotides, the CDR3 is TGTGCCAGCAGCTTAGACCACACAATAGGGACCCAGTACTTC.

This chain joins TRBV2 and TRBJ1-5; 8 nucleotides agree with TRBD1. The CDR3 length is 17 residues. Germline lookup yields CDR1 SNHLY and CDR2 FYNNEI. V lost 3 bases to trimming and J lost 2 bases; unmatched junction nucleotides: 9. CDR3 sequence: CASSEGQEGGGNQPQHF. The CDR3 DNA is TGTGCCAGCAGTGAGGGACAGGAGGGGGGAGGCAATCAGCCCCAGCATTTT.

The rearrangement links TRBV28 to TRBJ1-5; TRBD1 might be the D (5 bases). This CDR3 region has 12 residues. The germline V gene has CDR1 MDHEN and CDR2 SYDVKM. Trimming took off 8 bases at V and 5 bases at J, with 10 bases between the two ends. The chain's CDR3 is CASSSGDQPQHF. DNA for the CDR3: TGTGCCAGCTCCTCGGGGGATCAGCCCCAGCATTTT.

This chain connects TRBV13 to TRBJ1-2, with no clear D. CDR1 and CDR2 from the germline V gene are PRHDT and FYEKMQ (reference sequence). The germline V and J ends were trimmed by 1 base and 2 bases, with 11 bases remaining between them. This CDR3 is built from 15 residues. The DNA of the CDR3 is TGTGCCAGCAGCTTAGTCGGCAGAGAAAACTATGGCTACACCTTC. It codes for CASSLVGRENYGYTF.

The rearrangement uses TRBV19 and TRBJ2-2; possibly TRBD2 for D (6 bases). The V end lost 2 bases, the J end lost 4 bases, and 8 bases lay between the germline ends. Germline CDR1 LNHDA, CDR2 SQIVND (reference sequence). The CDR3 totals 14 residues. The CDR3: CASSISGPTGELFF. The CDR3 bases are TGTGCCAGTAGTATAAGCGGGCCCACCGGGGAGCTGTTTTTT.

This chain links TRBV27 with TRBJ1-2; 12 bases match TRBD1. The CDR3 has 14 amino acids. CDR1 and CDR2 (germline): MNHEY, SMNVEV (reference sequence). V was clipped by 6 bases and J by 8 bases; unmatched bases: 7. The DNA for the CDR3 is TGTGCCAGCAGAGGGACAGGGGGCGCGGAGGGCTACACCTTC. As protein: CASRGTGGAEGYTF.

The rearrangement uses TRBV5-1 and TRBJ2-7, with a tentative D call TRBD1 (5 bases). V shed 0 bases and J shed 5 bases, with 12 bases lying between them. There are 14 residues in the CDR3. From germline, CDR1 is SGHRS and CDR2 YFSETQ. The CDR3 DNA sequence: TGCGCCAGCAGCTTGGTCAGGGCCACCCACGAGCAGTACTTC. Its translation is CASSLVRATHEQYF.

CDR3 DNA sequence: TGTGCCAGCTCACCCCGACGCGGGCAGGGGAACACTGAAGCTTTCTTT. Protein product: CASSPRRGQGNTEAFF. V is TRBV18 and J is TRBJ1-1; D may be TRBD1 (5 bases). Trimming cost V 3 bases and J 1 base, with 15 bases left between them. CDR3 size: 16 residues. Germline lookup yields CDR1 KGHSH and CDR2 LQKENI.

The rearrangement joins TRBV5-1 to TRBJ2-2; D unclear. V gave up 4 bases and J gave up 3 bases, with 13 bases separating them. This CDR3 region has 15 residues. Per germline, CDR1 SGHRS and CDR2 YFSETQ. As DNA, the CDR3 is TGCGCCAGCAGCCCCCTCCGACCATACACCGGGGAGCTGTTTTTT. Encoded protein: CASSPLRPYTGELFF.

CDR3 residues: CASSVSVGWAYGYTF. In DNA form, the CDR3 reads TGTGCCAGCAGCGTATCCGTGGGCTGGGCCTATGGCTACACCTTC. This chain uses TRBV6-5 with TRBJ1-2; no clear D. Germline loops: CDR1 MNHEY, CDR2 SVGAGI. There are 15 residues in the CDR3. The V end lost 6 bases, the J end lost 4 bases, and 18 bases lay between the germline ends.

This sequence joins TRBV5-1 and TRBJ2-1; D perhaps matches TRBD1 (5 bases). Germline CDR1 is SGHRS and CDR2 is YFSETQ. Trimming cost V 5 bases and J 3 bases, with 12 bases left between them. The CDR3 spans 14 residues. CDR3 in DNA: TGCGCCAGCAGACAGGACCCCTTCTACAATGAGCAGTTCTTC. Translating it yields CASRQDPFYNEQFF. The variable domain in full, with the rest retrieved from reference TRBV5-1 and TRBJ2-1, is KAGVTQTPRYLIKTRGQQVTLSCSPISGHRSVSWYQQTPGQGLQFLFEYFSETQRNKGNFPGRFSGRQFSNSRSEMNVSTLELGDSALYLCASRQDPFYNEQFFGPGTRLTVL.

This clone was detected once. The V call is TRBV2, the J call TRBJ2-1; D tentatively fits TRBD1 or TRBD2 (6 bases each). The CDR3 contains 14 residues. The germline V gene has CDR1 SNHLY and CDR2 FYNNEI. With 7 bases removed from V and 0 bases from J, the gap between germline ends came to 10 bases. In DNA, the CDR3 is TGTGCCAGCAAAGGGGGGATCTCCTACAATGAGCAGTTCTTC. It yields the protein CASKGGISYNEQFF.

This clone has a single count. V and J are TRBV6-1 and TRBJ1-2; 7 nucleotides line up with TRBD1. V shed 5 bases and J 2 bases; nucleotides not matched to a gene: 8. The CDR3 is 15 amino acids. CDR1 and CDR2 (germline): MNHNS, SASEGT. In DNA form, the CDR3 reads TGTGCCAGCAGTCCTACAGGGGTTGGGAACTATGGCTACACCTTC. Amino acids: CASSPTGVGNYGYTF.

This sequence joins TRBV19 and TRBJ1-5, with TRBD1 matching over 7 bases. The germline V gene encodes CDR1 LNHDA and CDR2 SQIVND (reference sequence). This CDR3 comprises 18 residues. With V trimmed by 1 base and J by 0 bases, 9 bases remained unmatched. CDR3 amino acids: CASSIGGTAAYSNQPQHF. CDR3 DNA sequence: TGTGCCAGTAGTATAGGCGGGACAGCCGCATATAGCAATCAGCCCCAGCATTTT. Combining the CDR3 with reference TRBV19 and TRBJ1-5 gives the whole variable domain DGGITQSPKYLFRKEGQNVTLSCEQNLNHDAMYWYRQDPGQGLRLIYYSQIVNDFQKGDIAEGYSVSREKKESFPLTVTSAQKNPTAFYLCASSIGGTAAYSNQPQHFGDGTRLSIL.